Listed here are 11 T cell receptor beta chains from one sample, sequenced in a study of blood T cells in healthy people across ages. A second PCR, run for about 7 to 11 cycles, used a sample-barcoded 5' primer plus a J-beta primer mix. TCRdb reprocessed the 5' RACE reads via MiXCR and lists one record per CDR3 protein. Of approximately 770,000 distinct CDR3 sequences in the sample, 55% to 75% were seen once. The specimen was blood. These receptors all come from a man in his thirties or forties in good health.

The CDR3 loop is CASSELGLAVQETQYF. CDR3 nucleotide sequence: TGTGCCAGCAGCGAATTGGGACTAGCGGTTCAAGAGACCCAGTACTTC. The V call is TRBV9, the J call TRBJ2-5; 11 positions agree with TRBD2. CDR1 and CDR2 from the germline V gene are SGDLS and YYNGEE. The CDR3 runs to 16 residues. The trim removed 3 bases at V and 2 bases at J, leaving 6 bases unmatched.

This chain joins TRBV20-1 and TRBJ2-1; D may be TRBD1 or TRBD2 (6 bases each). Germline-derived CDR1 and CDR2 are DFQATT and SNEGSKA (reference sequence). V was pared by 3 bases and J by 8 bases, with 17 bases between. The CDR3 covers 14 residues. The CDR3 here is CSASWRAWGHEQFF. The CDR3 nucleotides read TGCAGTGCTAGTTGGAGGGCCTGGGGGCATGAGCAGTTCTTC.

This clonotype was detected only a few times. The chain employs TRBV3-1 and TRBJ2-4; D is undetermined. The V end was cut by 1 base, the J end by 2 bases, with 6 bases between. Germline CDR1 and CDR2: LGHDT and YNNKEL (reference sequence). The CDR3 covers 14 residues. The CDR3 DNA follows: TGTGCCAGCAGCCAAGGTGGCTCCAAAAACATTCAGTACTTC. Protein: CASSQGGSKNIQYF.

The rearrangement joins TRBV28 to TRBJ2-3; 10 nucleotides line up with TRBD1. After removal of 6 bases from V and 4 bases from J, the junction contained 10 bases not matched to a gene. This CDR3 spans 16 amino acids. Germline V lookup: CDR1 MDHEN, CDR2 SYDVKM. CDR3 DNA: TGTGCCAGCAGCCGGACAGGGGGGAGTGGATCAGATACGCAGTATTTT. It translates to CASSRTGGSGSDTQYF.

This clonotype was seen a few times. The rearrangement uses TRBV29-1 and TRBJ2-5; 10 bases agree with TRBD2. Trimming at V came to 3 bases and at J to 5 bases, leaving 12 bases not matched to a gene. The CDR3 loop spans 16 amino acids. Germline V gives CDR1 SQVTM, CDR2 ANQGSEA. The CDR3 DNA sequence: TGCAGCGTTGAGGGGAATAAGCGGGAGGGTTTGGAGACCCAGTACTTC. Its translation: CSVEGNKREGLETQYF.

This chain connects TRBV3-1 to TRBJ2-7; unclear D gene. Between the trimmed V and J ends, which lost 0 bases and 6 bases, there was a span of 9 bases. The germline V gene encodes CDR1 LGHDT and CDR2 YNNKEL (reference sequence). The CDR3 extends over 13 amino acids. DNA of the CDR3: TGTGCCAGCAGCCAAGATAGGGCCGTCGAGCAGTACTTC. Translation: CASSQDRAVEQYF.

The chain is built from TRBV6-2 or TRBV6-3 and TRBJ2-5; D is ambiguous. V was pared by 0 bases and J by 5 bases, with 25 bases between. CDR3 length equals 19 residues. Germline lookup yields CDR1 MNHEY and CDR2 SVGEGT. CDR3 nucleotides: TGTGCCAGCAGTTACTCAGGTCGAGGCGTCGGCGTCCTCCTGGAGACCCAGTACTTC. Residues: CASSYSGRGVGVLLETQYF.

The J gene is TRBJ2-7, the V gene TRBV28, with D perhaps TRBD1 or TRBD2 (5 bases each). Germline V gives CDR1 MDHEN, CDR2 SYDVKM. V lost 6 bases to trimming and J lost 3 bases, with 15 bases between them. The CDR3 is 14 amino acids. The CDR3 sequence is CASRNFQGVYEQYF. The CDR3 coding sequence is TGTGCCAGCAGAAACTTCCAGGGAGTCTACGAGCAGTACTTC.

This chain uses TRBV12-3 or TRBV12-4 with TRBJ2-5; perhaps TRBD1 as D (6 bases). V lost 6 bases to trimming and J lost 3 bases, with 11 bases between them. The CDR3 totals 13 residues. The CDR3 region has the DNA TGTGCCAGCAGGCAGGGGAAGAAAGAGACCCAGTACTTC. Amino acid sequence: CASRQGKKETQYF.

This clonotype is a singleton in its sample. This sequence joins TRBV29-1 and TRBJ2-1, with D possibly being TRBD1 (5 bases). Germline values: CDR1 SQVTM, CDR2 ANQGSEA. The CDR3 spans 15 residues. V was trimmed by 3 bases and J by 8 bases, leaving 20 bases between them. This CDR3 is CSVDYRLGENHEQFF. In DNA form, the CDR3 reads TGCAGCGTTGATTACAGGCTCGGAGAAAACCATGAGCAGTTCTTC.

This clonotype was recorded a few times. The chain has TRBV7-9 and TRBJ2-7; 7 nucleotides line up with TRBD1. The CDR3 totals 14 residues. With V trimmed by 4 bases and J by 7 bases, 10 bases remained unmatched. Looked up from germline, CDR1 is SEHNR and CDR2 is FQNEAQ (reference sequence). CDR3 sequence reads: CASSSETGRKEQYF. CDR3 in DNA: TGTGCCAGCAGCTCCGAGACAGGGCGAAAGGAGCAGTACTTC.